This T cell receptor beta chain was found in a study of T cell responses to AZD1222 COVID-19 vaccine. Study conclusions and caveats: Just a handful of AZD1222 recipients were seropositive at baseline.

Germline CDR1 SGHTS, CDR2 YDEGEE. Trimming at V came to 2 bases and at J to 3 bases, leaving 1 base not matched to a gene. This CDR3 region has 16 residues. The repertoire was sequenced with immunoSEQ multiplex PCR; TCRdb's copy has only in-frame clones and lacks some. The sample has 150,000 to 250,000 clones, roughly 90% seen once. Turning to this clone: Antigen: not known.

Second doses were pooled across both intervals (about 4 or about 12 weeks). The sequences come from peripheral blood, collected 28 days after the second AZD1222 dose. The rearrangement joins TRBV5-8 to TRBJ2-2; 13 nucleotides match TRBD2. The TCR comes from an adult who received the AZD1222 COVID-19 vaccine. In DNA form, the CDR3 reads TGTGCCAGCAGCTTCGGACTAGCGGGAGACACCGGGGAGCTGTTTTTT. This encodes CASSFGLAGDTGELFF.